The entry that follows covers one T cell receptor beta chain sequence. It has no known antigen specificity. There are no base qualities to consult, and no much larger clone falls within one base. The source of the sample is a study of vaccination and CD4 T cells after COVID-19 (dated by TCRdb to between 2021 and 2022). For the study in its entirety: SARS-CoV-2 positivity had been established in the convalescent patients by nasal swab PCR, and mild disease was recorded in roughly 9 of these patients and severe disease in one. Two doses of either the Pfizer-BioNTech BNT162b2 vaccine (n=8) or the Moderna mRNA-1273 vaccine (n=2) were administered to participants. The time from the second vaccine dose to post-vaccine blood sampling had a median of around 72 days and ranged from roughly 13 to 241 days. Overlapping spike peptide pools from SARS-CoV-2 and from the common cold coronaviruses HCoV-NL63, HCoV-OC43 and HCoV-229E were used as culture stimuli. Post-COVID blood samples were collected from convalescent patients a median of approximately 93 days after diagnosis, with a range of roughly 30 to 161 days. In ten to eleven COVID-19 convalescent patients and a handful of infection-naive healthy vaccine recipients, the spike-specific CD4+ TCR repertoire before mRNA vaccination was compared with the repertoire after mRNA vaccination. In control cultures, a CEFX viral epitope pool was used as positive control, an HIV-1 Nef peptide pool was used as negative control, or no peptide was added. In the convalescent cohort there were six males and four females, among whom were two Hispanic individuals, seven Caucasians, two Asians and one multiracial person. Here is what the overall study found, with its caveats: In convalescent patients, a median 86.3% of post-vaccine SARS-CoV-2-reactive clones were detected only after vaccination, suggesting vaccine-specific priming. Although the median number of SARS-CoV-2-reactive clonotypes went up from more than 20 after infection to 38 after vaccination, the increase was not significant. Of the vaccine-specific clones found in convalescent patients, nearly all (304 of 307) were mono-reactive for SARS-CoV-2 spike instead of being cross-reactive with common cold coronaviruses. Only a relatively small number of convalescent patients were included in the study, and early timepoints following natural infection were not analyzed.

The library relied on PCR. At the Johns Hopkins FTIC core, DNA from the cultured CD4+ T cells underwent TCR sequencing with the Oncomine TCR Beta short-read assay. Genomic DNA was extracted from the cultured CD4+ T cells with the QIAamp micro DNA kit. Oncomine TCR Beta libraries made from cultured CD4+ T cells were pooled using unique dual indexes and sequenced on an Illumina iSeq 100. From the authors' description of their analysis: Non-productive sequences were filtered out, and CDR3s that did not start with C, did not end with F or W, or were shorter than 7 amino acids were discarded. The MANAFEST web application identified antigen-specific clonotypes by comparing peptide-stimulated wells against reference wells and other culture wells. Positive clones required FDR below 0.05, an odds ratio above 5, and productive frequency above 0.1% in at least two of three replicate wells. A clonotype counted as cross-reactive if it showed significant expansion both in the SARS-CoV-2 spike wells and in at least one common cold coronavirus spike condition. Levenshtein distances (stringdist) and unrooted phylogenetic trees (ape) in R version 3.6.1 were used to assess CDR3 homology. TCRdb applied fastp at Q25 and MiXCR to the public reads, then kept only in-frame beta chains. One record per CDR3 amino acid sequence lists the most common genes and DNA. The V and J calls follow TCRdb's processing rather than the paper's. Present in this sample are fewer than 20,000 distinct CDR3 sequences, 45% to 60% of which were seen just once. Approximately 7.2% of the sample rests with the top ten.

According to the study, the label for this sample's treatment or condition signals: approximately 9-day PBMC culture with coronavirus spike peptide pools or control peptides (ViraFEST assay). The study used the ViraFEST assay, which expanded antigen-specific T cells with peptide pools and then identified expanded clonotypes by TCR sequencing. The convalescent patients' positive SARS-CoV-2 PCR tests were from March to December 2020, which was before the Alpha, Beta and Delta variants emerged in the United States. PBMCs were cultured at fewer than 2.5 million per well in IMDM supplemented with approximately 5% human AB serum and 8.5 to 10 IU/ml IL-2, with about 10 ug/ml peptide pools added. On days 3 and 7, half of the culture medium was replaced with fresh IL-2-containing medium. CD4+ T cells were isolated after about 10 days of culture through negative selection using the EasySep CD4+ T cell isolation kit. PBMCs were separated from whole blood using Ficoll-Paque Plus gradient centrifugation and then either used fresh or cryopreserved at -140C. Culture conditions were generally each tested in triplicate wells.

The receptor's source is a human donor who had recovered from COVID-19. Input material: CD4+ T cells from blood, cultured in vitro.

This receptor has the CDR3 CASSLGNDWGQGITEAFF. The bases are TGTGCCAGCAGTTTAGGGAATGACTGGGGGCAGGGTATCACTGAAGCTTTCTTT. Rearrangement joined TRBV12-3 or TRBV12-4 to TRBJ1-1; the D gene is perhaps TRBD1, from 6 matching bases. CDR3 length: 18 amino acids, cysteine to phenylalanine. The entry retains the CDR3 DNA only, 54 bases that are in frame from base 1. V is reduced by 1 base and J by 4 bases, leaving a spacing of 22 bases between them.